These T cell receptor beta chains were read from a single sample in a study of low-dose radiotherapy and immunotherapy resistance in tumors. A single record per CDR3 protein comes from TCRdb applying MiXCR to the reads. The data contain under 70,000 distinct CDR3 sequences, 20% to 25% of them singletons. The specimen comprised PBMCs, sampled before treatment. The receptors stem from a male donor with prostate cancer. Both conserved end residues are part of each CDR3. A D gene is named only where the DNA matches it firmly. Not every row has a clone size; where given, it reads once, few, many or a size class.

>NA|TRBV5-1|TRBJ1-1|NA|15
CASRTGQLMNTEAFF
TGCGCCAGCAGGACGGGACAACTTATGAACACTGAAGCTTTCTTT
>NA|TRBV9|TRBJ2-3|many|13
CASSVALGDTQYF
TGTGCCAGCAGCGTAGCACTCGGAGATACGCAGTATTTT
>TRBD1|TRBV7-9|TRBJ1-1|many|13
CASSPTGGTEAFF
TGTGCCAGCAGCCCTACAGGGGGCACTGAAGCTTTCTTT
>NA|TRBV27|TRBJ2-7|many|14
CASRFSAGGYEQYF
TGTGCCAGCAGATTTAGCGCCGGGGGATACGAGCAGTACTTC
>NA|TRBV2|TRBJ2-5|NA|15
CASSEDSSPGETQYF
TGTGCCAGCAGTGAAGATAGTTCCCCCGGAGAGACCCAGTACTTC
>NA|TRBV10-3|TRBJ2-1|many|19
CAISGFRSQGSSSYNEQFF
TGTGCCATCAGCGGATTCAGGTCGCAGGGGAGTAGCTCCTACAATGAGCAGTTCTTC
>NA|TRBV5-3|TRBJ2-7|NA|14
CASKGKGRPGEQYF
TGTGCCAGCAAGGGTAAGGGACGGCCGGGAGAGCAGTACTTC
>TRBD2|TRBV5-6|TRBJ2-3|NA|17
CASSYPGTSGLTDTQYF
TGTGCCAGCAGCTATCCCGGGACTAGCGGCCTTACAGATACGCAGTATTTT
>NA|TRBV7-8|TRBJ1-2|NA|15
CASSLARGGDYGYTF
TGTGCCAGCAGCTTAGCGCGAGGAGGAGACTATGGCTACACCTTC
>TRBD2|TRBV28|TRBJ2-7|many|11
CASSLGGGEYF
TGTGCCAGCAGTTTGGGGGGGGGGGAGTACTTC
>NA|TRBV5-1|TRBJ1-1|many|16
CASSYSLQGPNTEAFF
TGCGCCAGCAGCTACTCCTTACAGGGACCGAACACTGAAGCTTTCTTT
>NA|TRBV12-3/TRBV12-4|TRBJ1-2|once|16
CASSSLAVVANYGYTF
TGTGCCAGCAGTTCCCTCGCGGTCGTAGCTAACTATGGCTACACCTTC
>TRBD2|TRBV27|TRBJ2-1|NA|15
CASSLSVAGGSEQFF
TGTGCCAGCAGTTTATCGGTAGCGGGAGGCAGCGAGCAGTTCTTC
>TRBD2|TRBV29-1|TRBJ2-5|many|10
CSWGGETQYF
TGCAGCTGGGGGGGGGAGACCCAGTACTTC
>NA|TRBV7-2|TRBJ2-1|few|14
CASSLERQSNEQFF
TGTGCCAGCAGCTTAGAACGTCAGAGTAATGAGCAGTTCTTC
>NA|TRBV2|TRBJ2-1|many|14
CASSEALLVFGQFF
TGTGCCAGCAGTGAAGCGCTTCTCGTATTTGGGCAGTTCTTC
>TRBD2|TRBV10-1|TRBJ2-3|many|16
CASSGIRAGELDTQYF
TGCGCCAGCAGTGGCATCCGAGCGGGAGAACTAGATACGCAGTATTTT
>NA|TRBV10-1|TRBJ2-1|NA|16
CASSESAGSSYNEQFF
TGCGCCAGCAGTGAGTCGGCGGGGAGCTCCTACAATGAGCAGTTCTTC
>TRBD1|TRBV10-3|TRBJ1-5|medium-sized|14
CAISTGTGGEAQHF
TGTGCCATCAGTACCGGGACAGGGGGCGAGGCCCAGCATTTT
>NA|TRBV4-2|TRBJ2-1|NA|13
CASSQPSRTEQFF
TGTGCCAGCAGCCAACCATCCCGGACAGAGCAGTTCTTC
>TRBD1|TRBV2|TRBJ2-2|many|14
CASTGTENTGELFF
TGTGCCAGCACCGGGACAGAGAACACCGGGGAGCTGTTTTTT
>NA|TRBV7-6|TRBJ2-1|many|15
CASSSKRANGNEQFF
TGTGCCAGCAGCTCAAAGCGGGCCAACGGGAATGAGCAGTTCTTC
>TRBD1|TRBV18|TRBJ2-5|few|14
CTSSLPGQQETQYF
TGTACCAGCTCACTACCGGGACAGCAAGAGACCCAGTACTTC
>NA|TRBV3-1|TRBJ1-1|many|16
CASSQDIPGRNTEAFF
TGTGCCAGCAGCCAAGACATTCCGGGACGGAACACTGAAGCTTTCTTT
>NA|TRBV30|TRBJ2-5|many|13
CAWSAALQETQYF
TGTGCCTGGAGTGCGGCGCTCCAAGAGACCCAGTACTTC
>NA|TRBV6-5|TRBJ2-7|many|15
CASSYVELGSYEQYF
TGTGCCAGCAGTTACGTCGAACTAGGTTCCTACGAGCAGTACTTC
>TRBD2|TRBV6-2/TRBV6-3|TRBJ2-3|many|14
CASRSGGAGDTQYF
TGTGCCAGCAGGAGCGGGGGGGCCGGAGATACGCAGTATTTT
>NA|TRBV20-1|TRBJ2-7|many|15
CSARGPLVLTYEQYF
TGCAGTGCTAGAGGCCCCCTCGTCCTTACCTACGAGCAGTACTTC
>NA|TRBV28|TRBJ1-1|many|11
CASGGGFLAFF
TGTGCCAGCGGGGGGGGGTTCTTAGCTTTCTTT
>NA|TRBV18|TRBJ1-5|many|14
CASSPLPGEQPQHF
TGTGCCAGCTCACCTCTACCAGGGGAACAGCCCCAGCATTTT
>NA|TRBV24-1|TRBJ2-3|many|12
CATSDLSRALYF
TGTGCCACCAGTGATTTGAGCCGGGCCCTGTATTTT
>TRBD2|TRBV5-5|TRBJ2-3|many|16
CASSLGPGRGTDTQYF
TGTGCCAGCAGTCTCGGACCAGGGAGGGGAACAGATACGCAGTATTTT
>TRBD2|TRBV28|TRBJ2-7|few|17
CASSFFYSGRKAHEQYF
TGTGCCAGCAGTTTCTTCTATAGCGGGAGGAAGGCTCACGAGCAGTACTTC
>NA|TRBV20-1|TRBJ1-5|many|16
CSARQAEEYSNQPQHF
TGCAGTGCTAGACAGGCAGAAGAATATAGCAATCAGCCCCAGCATTTT
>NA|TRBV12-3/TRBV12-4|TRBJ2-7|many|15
CASSFSGGRAGEQYF
TGTGCCAGCAGTTTCTCAGGGGGGAGGGCGGGCGAGCAGTACTTC
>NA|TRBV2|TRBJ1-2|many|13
CASSERAAYGYTF
TGTGCCAGCAGTGAAAGGGCCGCCTATGGCTACACCTTC
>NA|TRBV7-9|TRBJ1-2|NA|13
CASSSGGLGGYTF
TGTGCCAGCAGCTCGGGGGGACTAGGTGGCTACACCTTC
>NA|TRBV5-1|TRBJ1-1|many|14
CASSLRVFDTEAFF
TGCGCCAGCAGCTTGAGGGTATTTGACACTGAAGCTTTCTTT
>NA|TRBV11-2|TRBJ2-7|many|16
CASSPHPPGLVYEQYF
TGTGCCAGCAGCCCCCATCCGCCGGGACTCGTTTACGAGCAGTACTTC
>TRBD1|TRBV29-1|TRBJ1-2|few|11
CSVGTDYGYTF
TGCAGCGTCGGGACAGACTATGGCTACACCTTC
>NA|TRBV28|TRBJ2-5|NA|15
CASSPRRQVLETQYF
TGTGCCAGCAGTCCCCGGAGACAGGTTCTAGAGACCCAGTACTTC
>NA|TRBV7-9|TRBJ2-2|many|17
CASRPLATLANTGELFF
TGTGCCAGCAGACCGCTAGCGACGCTCGCGAACACCGGGGAGCTGTTTTTT
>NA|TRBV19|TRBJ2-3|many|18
CASTIGRPGGTSTDTQYF
TGTGCCAGTACTATTGGGCGGCCTGGCGGTACTTCCACAGATACGCAGTATTTT
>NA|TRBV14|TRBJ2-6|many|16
CASSQDKASGANVLTF
TGTGCCAGCAGCCAAGATAAAGCGTCTGGGGCCAACGTCCTGACTTTC
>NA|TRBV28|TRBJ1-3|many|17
CASSLLGLAGLDNTIYF
TGTGCCAGCAGTTTATTGGGTCTGGCGGGATTAGACAACACCATATATTTT
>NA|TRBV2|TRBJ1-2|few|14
CASRIVDGSYGYTF
TGTGCCAGCAGAATTGTGGACGGATCCTATGGCTACACCTTC
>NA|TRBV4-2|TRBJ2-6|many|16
CASSARPDSGANVLTF
TGTGCCAGCAGCGCCAGACCCGATTCTGGGGCCAACGTCCTGACTTTC
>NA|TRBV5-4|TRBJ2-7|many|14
CASSSTYGLDEQYF
TGTGCCAGCAGCTCCACTTACGGGCTGGACGAGCAGTACTTC